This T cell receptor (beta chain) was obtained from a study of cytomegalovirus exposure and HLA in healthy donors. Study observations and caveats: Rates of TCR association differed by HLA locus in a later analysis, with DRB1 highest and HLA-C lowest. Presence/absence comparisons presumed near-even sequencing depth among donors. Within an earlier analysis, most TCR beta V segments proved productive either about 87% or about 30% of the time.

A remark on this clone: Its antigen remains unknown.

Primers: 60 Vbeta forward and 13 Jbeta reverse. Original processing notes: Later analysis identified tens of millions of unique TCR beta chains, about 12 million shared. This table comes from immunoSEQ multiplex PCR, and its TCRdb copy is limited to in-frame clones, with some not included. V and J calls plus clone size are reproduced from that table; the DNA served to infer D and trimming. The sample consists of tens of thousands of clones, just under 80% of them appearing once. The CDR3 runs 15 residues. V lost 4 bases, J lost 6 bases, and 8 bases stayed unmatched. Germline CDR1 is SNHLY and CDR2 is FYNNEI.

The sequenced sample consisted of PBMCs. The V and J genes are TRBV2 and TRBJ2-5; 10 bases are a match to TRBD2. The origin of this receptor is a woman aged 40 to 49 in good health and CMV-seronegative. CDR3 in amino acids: CASSGTSGGAKTQYF. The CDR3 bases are TGTGCCAGCAGTGGGACCAGCGGGGGGGCGAAGACCCAGTACTTC.